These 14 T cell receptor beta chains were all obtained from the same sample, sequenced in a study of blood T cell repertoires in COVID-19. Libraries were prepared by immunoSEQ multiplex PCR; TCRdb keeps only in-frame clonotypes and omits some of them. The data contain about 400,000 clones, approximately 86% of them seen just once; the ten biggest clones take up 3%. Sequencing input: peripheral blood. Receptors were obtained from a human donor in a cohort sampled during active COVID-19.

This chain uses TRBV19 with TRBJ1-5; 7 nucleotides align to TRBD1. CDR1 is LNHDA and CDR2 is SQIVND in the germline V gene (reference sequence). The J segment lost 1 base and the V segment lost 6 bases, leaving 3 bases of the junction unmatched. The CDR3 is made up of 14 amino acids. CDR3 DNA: TGTGCCAGTAGAGACAGGGTGAGCAATCAGCCCCAGCATTTT. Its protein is CASRDRVSNQPQHF.

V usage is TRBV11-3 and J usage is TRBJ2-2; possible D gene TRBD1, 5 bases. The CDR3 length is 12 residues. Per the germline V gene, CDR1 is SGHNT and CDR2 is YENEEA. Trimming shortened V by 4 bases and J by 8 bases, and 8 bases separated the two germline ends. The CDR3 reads CASSSRQGELFF. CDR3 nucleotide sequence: TGTGCCAGCAGCTCTAGACAGGGGGAGCTGTTTTTT.

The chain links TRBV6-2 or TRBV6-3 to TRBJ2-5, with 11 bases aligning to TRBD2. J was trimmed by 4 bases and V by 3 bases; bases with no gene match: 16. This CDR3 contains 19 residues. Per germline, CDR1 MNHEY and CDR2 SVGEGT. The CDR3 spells CASSYNPGATSGNGETQYF. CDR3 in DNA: TGTGCCAGCAGTTATAACCCCGGGGCGACTAGCGGGAACGGAGAGACCCAGTACTTC.

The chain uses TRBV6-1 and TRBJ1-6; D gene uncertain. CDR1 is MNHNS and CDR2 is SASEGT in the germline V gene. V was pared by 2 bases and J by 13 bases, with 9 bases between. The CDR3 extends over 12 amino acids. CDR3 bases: TGTGCCAGCAGTGAACGAGGAAGTCCCCTCCACTTT. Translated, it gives CASSERGSPLHF.

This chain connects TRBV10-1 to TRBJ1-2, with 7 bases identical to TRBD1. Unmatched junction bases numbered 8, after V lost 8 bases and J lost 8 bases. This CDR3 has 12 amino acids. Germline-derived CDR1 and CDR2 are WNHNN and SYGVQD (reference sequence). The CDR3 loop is CASETGRRGYTF. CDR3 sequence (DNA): TGCGCCAGCGAGACAGGGCGTAGAGGCTACACCTTC.

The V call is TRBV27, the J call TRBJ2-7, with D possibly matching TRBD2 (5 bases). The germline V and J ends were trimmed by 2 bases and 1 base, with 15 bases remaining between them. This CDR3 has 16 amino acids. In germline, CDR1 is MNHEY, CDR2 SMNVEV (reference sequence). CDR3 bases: TGTGCCAGCAGTTTACTCACCGAAGGAGGATCCTACGAGCAGTACTTC. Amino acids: CASSLLTEGGSYEQYF.

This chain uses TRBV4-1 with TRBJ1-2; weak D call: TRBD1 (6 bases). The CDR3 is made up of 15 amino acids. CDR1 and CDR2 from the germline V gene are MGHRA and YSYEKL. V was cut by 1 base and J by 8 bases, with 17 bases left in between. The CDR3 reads CASSQGYGGARGYTF. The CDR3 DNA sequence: TGCGCCAGCAGCCAAGGGTACGGGGGGGCTCGAGGCTACACCTTC.

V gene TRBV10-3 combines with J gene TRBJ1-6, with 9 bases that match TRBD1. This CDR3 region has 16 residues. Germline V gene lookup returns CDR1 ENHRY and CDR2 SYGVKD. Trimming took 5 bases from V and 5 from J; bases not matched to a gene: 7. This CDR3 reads CAISLQGAADNSPLHF. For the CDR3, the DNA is TGTGCCATCAGTTTACAGGGGGCGGCGGATAATTCACCCCTCCACTTT.

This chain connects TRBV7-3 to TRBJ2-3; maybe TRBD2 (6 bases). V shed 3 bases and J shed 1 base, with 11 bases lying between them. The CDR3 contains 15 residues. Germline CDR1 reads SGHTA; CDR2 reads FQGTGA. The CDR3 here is CASSFLAWCTDTQYF. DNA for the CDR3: TGTGCCAGCAGCTTCCTAGCGTGGTGCACAGATACGCAGTATTTT. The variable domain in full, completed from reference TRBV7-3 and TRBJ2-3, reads GAGVSQTPSNKVTEKGKYVELRCDPISGHTALYWYRQSLGQGPEFLIYFQGTGAADDSGLPNDRFFAVRPEGSVSTLKIQRTERGDSAVYLCASSFLAWCTDTQYFGPGTRLTVL.

As DNA, the CDR3 is TGTGCCAGCAGCCCCGTGAGAAGCATGAACACTGAAGCTTTCTTT. Translated, it gives CASSPVRSMNTEAFF. The chain links TRBV28 to TRBJ1-1; D unresolved. Germline V gene data show CDR1 as MDHEN and CDR2 as SYDVKM. Trimming left V 6 bases short and J 0 bases short, with 14 bases between. This CDR3 region has 15 residues.

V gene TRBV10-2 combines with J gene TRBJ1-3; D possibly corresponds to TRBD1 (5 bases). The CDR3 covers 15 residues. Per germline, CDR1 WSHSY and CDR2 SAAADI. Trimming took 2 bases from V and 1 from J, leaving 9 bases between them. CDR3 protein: CASSESRESGNTIYF. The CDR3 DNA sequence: TGCGCCAGCAGTGAGAGCAGGGAATCTGGAAACACCATATATTTT.

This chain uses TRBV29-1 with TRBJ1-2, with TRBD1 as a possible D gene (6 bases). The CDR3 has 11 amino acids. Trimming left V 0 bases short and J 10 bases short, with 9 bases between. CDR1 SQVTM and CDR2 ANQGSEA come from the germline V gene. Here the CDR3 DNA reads TGCAGCGTTGAAGAGGGGGGGCACTACACCTTC. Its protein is CSVEEGGHYTF. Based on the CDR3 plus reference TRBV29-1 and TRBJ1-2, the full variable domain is SAVISQKPSRDICQRGTSLTIQCQVDSQVTMMFWYRQQPGQSLTLIATANQGSEATYESGFVIDKFPISRPNLTFSTLTVSNMSPEDSSIYLCSVEEGGHYTFGSGTRLTVV.

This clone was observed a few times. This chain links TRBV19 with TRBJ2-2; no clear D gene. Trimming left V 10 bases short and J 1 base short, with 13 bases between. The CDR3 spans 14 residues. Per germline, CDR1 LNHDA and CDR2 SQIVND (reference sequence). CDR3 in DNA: TGTGCCACCTGCGTCCAGCGGAACACCGGGGAGCTGTTTTTT. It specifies CATCVQRNTGELFF.

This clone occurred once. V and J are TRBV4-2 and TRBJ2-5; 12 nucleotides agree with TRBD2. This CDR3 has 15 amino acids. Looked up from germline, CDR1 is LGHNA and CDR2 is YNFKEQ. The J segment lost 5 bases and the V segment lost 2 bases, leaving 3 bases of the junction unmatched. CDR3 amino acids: CASSQTGTSGETQYF. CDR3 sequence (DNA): TGTGCCAGCAGCCAAACCGGGACTAGCGGGGAGACCCAGTACTTC.